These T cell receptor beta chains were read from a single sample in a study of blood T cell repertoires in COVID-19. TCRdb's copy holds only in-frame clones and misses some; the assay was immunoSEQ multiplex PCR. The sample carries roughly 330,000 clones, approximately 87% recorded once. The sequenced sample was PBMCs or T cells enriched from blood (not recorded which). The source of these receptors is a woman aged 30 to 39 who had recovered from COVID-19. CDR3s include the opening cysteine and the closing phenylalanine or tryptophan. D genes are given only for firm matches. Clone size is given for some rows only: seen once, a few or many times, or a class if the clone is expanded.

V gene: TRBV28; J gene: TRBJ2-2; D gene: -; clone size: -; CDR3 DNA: TGTGCCAGCAGTTTGGGCCTATCCACCGGGGAGCTGTTTTTT; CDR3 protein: CASSLGLSTGELFF
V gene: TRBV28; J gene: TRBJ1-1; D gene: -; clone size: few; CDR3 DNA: TGTGCCAGCCGCGAGTTTGGGAACACTGAAGCTTTCTTT; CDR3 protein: CASREFGNTEAFF
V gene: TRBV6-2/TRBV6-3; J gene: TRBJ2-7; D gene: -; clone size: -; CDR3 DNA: TGTGCCAGCAGTCCCTACTCGGGACACATGTACGAGCAGTACTTC; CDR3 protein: CASSPYSGHMYEQYF
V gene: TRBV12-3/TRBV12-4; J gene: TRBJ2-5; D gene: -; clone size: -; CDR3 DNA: TGTGCCAGCAGTTTGGGGCAGCAAGAGACCCAGTACTTC; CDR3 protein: CASSLGQQETQYF
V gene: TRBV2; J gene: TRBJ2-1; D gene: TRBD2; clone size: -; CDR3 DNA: TGTGCCAGCAGTGATTACGGGGGGGCCTATTCCAATGAGCAGTTCTTC; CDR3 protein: CASSDYGGAYSNEQFF
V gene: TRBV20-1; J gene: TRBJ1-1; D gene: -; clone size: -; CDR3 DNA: TGCAGTGCTATAGTCCACACTGAAGCTTTCTTT; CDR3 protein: CSAIVHTEAFF
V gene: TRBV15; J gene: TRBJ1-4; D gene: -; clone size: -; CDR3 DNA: TGTGCCACCAGCAGGGGCCGGGGTGCAACTAATGAAAAACTGTTTTTT; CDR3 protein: CATSRGRGATNEKLFF
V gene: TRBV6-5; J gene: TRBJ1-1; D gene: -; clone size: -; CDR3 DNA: TGTGCCAGCAGTTACTCGTTTGGGGCCTTGAACACTGAAGCTTTCTTT; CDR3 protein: CASSYSFGALNTEAFF
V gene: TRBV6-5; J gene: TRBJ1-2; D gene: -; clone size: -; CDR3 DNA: TGTGCCAGCAGTCGCCCCCGGGAGACTCTGCTCCGCTACACCTTC; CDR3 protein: CASSRPRETLLRYTF
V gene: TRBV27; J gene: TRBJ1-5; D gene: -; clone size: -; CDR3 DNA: TGTGCCAGCAGGCAGGGTGGTCAGCCCCAGCATTTT; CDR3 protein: CASRQGGQPQHF
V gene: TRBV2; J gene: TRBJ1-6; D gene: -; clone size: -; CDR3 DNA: TGTGCCAGCAGGGAAGAGAACCGGTATAATTCACCCCTCCACTTT; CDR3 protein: CASREENRYNSPLHF
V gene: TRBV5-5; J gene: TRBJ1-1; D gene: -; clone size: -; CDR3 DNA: TGTGCCAGCAGCTTGGATATAAGCCGCACTGAAGCTTTCTTT; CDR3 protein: CASSLDISRTEAFF
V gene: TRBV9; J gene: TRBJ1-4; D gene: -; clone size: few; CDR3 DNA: TGTGCCAGCAGCGGGCAGGGCCTGGGTGAAAAACTGTTTTTT; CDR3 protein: CASSGQGLGEKLFF
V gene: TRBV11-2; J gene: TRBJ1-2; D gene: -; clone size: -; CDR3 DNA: TGTGCCAGCAGCTTAGGGCACACTAACTATGGCTACACCTTC; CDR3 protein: CASSLGHTNYGYTF
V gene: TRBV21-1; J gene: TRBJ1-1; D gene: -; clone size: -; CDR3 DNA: TGTGCCAGCACCAGGGGGAATGAAGCTTTCTTT; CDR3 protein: CASTRGNEAFF
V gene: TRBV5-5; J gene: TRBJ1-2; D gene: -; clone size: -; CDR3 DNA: TGTGCCAGCAGCTCGGATTTGGGCAGGCCCATCTTC; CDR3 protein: CASSSDLGRPIF
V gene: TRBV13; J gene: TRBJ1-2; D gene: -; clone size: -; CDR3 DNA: TGTGCCAGCAGCTTGTCGGGTAACTATGGCTACACCTTC; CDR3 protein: CASSLSGNYGYTF
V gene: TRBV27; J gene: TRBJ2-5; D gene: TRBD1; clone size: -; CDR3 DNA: TGTGCCAGCAGTTTTGGGACAGGGGTTGTTGAGACCCAGTACTTC; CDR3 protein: CASSFGTGVVETQYF
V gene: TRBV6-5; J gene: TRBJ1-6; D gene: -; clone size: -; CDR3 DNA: TGTGCCAGCACCAGCGGGAAAGTTAATTCACCCCTCCACTTT; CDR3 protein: CASTSGKVNSPLHF
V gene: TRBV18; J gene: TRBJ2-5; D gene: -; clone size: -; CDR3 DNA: TGTGCCAGCTCCCCCGAGTCCCGCAGGGGAGGGATGGAGACCCAGTACTTC; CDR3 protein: CASSPESRRGGMETQYF
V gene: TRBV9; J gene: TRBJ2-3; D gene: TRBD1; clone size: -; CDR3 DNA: TGTGCCAGCAGCGCTGGACAGGGGGATTCTAGCACAGATACGCAGTATTTT; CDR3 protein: CASSAGQGDSSTDTQYF
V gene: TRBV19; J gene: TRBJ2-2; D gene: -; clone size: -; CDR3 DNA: TGTGCCAGTAGTGCAAACCCGGGAACCACCGGGGAGCTGTTTTTT; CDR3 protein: CASSANPGTTGELFF
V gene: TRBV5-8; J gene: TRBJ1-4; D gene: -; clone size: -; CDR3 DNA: TGTGCCAGCAGCGAACAGGGTTCCAATGAAAAACTGTTTTTT; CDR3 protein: CASSEQGSNEKLFF
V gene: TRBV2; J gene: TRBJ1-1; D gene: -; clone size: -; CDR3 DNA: TGTGCCAGCAGTGAAAGGGGCTATACTGAAGCTTTCTTT; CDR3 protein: CASSERGYTEAFF
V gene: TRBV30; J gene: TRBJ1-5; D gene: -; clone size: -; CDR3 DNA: TGTGCCTGGAGTGTACGAAGGACAGATAATCAGCCCCAGCATTTT; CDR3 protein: CAWSVRRTDNQPQHF
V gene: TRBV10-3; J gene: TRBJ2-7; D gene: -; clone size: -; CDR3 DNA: TGTGCCATCAGGTGGCAGGGCCAGGGGGAGCAGTACTTC; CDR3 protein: CAIRWQGQGEQYF
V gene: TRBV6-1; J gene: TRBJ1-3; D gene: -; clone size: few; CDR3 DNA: TGTGCCAGCAGTGATTGGCCAGGGATCGATCTCTCTGGAAACACCATATATTTT; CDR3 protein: CASSDWPGIDLSGNTIYF
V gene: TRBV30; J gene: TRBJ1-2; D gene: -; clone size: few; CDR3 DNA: TGTGCCTGGAGTGTGGGAGGACATGGCTACACCTTC; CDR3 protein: CAWSVGGHGYTF
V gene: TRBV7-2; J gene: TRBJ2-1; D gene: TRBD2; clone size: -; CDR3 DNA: TGTGCCAGCAGCCCTCGCTCGGGGGGGCGATACAATGAGCAGTTCTTC; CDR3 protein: CASSPRSGGRYNEQFF
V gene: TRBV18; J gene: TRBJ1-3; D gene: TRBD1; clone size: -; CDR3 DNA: TGTGCCAGCTCAGGGACAGCCATTGGAAACACCATATATTTT; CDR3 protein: CASSGTAIGNTIYF
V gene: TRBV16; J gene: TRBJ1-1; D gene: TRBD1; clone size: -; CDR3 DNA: TGTGCCAGCAGCCAATCGTCACAGGGGTATACTGAAGCTTTCTTT; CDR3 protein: CASSQSSQGYTEAFF
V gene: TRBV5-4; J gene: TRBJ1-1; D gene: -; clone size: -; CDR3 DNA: TGTGCCAGCAGCTGGGGAATCGGAGGAGCTTTCTTT; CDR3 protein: CASSWGIGGAFF
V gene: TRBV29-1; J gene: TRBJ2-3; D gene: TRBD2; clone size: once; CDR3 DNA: TGCAGCGCCGGGACTAGCGGGCGTCTAGCGGGCGATACGCAGTATTTT; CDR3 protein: CSAGTSGRLAGDTQYF
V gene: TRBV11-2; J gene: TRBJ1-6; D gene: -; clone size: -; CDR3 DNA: TGTGCCAGCAGCTTACAGGGTAGTCGTAATTCACCCCTCCACTTT; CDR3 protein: CASSLQGSRNSPLHF
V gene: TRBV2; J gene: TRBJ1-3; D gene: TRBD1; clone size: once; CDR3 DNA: TGTGCCAGCAGTCGGGACAGGGTGTTGCCTGGAAACACCATATATTTT; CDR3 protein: CASSRDRVLPGNTIYF
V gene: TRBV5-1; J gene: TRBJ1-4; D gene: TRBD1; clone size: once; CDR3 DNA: TGCGCCAGCAGCCCGCAGGGGGCAACTAATGAAAAACTGTTTTTT; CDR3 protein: CASSPQGATNEKLFF
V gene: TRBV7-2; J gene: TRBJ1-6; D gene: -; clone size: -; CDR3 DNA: TGTGCCAGCAGCCCTGACCCCGGGTCCCGGCCCAATTCACCCCTCCACTTT; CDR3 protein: CASSPDPGSRPNSPLHF
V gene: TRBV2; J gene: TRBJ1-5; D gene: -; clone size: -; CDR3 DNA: TGTGCCAGCAGTGAATGGAGGAACAATCAGCCCCAGCATTTT; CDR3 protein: CASSEWRNNQPQHF
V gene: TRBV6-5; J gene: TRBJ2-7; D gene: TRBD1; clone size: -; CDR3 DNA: TGTGCCAGCAGTTACGGATCCACAGGGGACTACGAGCAGTACTTC; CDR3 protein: CASSYGSTGDYEQYF
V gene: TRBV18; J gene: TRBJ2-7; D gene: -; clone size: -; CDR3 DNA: TGTGCCAGCTCACTGGAGGGAGGCGCCGAGAGGTTC; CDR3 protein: CASSLEGGAERF
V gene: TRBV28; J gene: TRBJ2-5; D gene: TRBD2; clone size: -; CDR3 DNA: TGTGCCAGCAGTTTATTATCCCTGGCGGGGGGACGGCAGTACTTC; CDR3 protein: CASSLLSLAGGRQYF
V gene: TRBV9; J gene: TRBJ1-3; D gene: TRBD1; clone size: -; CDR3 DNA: TGTGCCAGCAGCGCCGGGACAGCCAGTGGAAACACCATATATTTT; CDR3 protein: CASSAGTASGNTIYF
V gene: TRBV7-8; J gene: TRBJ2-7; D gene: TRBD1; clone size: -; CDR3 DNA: TGTGCCAGCAGTCCACCGGGACAGGGAACCTACGAGCAGTACTTC; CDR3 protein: CASSPPGQGTYEQYF
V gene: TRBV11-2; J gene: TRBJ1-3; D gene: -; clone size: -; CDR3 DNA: TGTGCCAGCAGCTTTCGGGGGAGTCCTGGAAACACCATATATTTT; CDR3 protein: CASSFRGSPGNTIYF
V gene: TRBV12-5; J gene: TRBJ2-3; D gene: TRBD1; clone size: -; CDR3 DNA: TGTGCTAGTGGTTTCGACAGGGGGCCGGCAGATACGCAGTATTTT; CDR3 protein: CASGFDRGPADTQYF
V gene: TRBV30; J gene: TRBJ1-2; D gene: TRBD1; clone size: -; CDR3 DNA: TGTGCCTTCAAGAGACAGGGTGGAACTAATGGCTACACCTTC; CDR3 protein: CAFKRQGGTNGYTF
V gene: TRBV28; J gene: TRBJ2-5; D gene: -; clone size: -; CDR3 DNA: TGTGCCAGCAGTTTAAGGGACTTCCAAGAGACCCAGTACTTC; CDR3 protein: CASSLRDFQETQYF
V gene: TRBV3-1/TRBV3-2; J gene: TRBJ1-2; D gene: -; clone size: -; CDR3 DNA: TGTGCCAGCAGCCGACGGAGTGATGGCTACACCTTC; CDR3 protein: CASSRRSDGYTF
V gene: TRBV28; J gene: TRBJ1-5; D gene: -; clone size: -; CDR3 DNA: TGTGCCAGCAGTCTCTCAGAGGGCCCGAATCAGCCCCAGCATTTT; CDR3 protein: CASSLSEGPNQPQHF
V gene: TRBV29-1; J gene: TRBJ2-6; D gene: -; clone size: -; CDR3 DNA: TGCAGCGTTGGGGGGGAAGTGTCTGGGGCCAACGTCCTGACTTTC; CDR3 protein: CSVGGEVSGANVLTF
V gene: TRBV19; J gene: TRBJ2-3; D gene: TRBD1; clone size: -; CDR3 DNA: TGTGCCAGTAGTATCCCGGGACAGGGCCGGACAGATACGCAGTATTTT; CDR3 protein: CASSIPGQGRTDTQYF
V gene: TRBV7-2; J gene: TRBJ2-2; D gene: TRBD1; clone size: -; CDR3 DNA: TGTGCCAGCAGCCCCGCCCGCTACAGGGGAAGAGGCACCGGGGAGCTGTTTTTT; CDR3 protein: CASSPARYRGRGTGELFF
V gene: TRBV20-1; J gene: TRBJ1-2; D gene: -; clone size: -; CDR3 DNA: TGCAGTGCTAGCCCCGGGTCACGCTCCACCTTC; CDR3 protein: CSASPGSRSTF
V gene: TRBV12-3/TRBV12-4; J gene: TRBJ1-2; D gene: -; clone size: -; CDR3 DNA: TGTGCCAGCAGACTGGGGGCTAGTTATGGCTACACCTTC; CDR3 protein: CASRLGASYGYTF
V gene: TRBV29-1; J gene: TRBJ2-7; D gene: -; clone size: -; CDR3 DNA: TGCAGCGTTTTGATGAGCTCCTACGAGCAGTACTTC; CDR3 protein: CSVLMSSYEQYF
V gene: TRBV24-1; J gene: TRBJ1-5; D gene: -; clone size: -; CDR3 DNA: TGTGCCACCAGTGATAGTAGGGGAAGCAATCAGCCCCAGCATTTT; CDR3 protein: CATSDSRGSNQPQHF
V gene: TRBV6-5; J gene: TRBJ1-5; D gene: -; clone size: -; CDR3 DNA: TGTGCCAGCACAGGGGTTCATCGCAATCAGCCCCAGCATTTT; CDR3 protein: CASTGVHRNQPQHF
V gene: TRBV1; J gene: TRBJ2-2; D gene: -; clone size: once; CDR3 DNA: TGCACCAGCAGCCAAGGGACTAGATTGAACACCGGGGAGCTGTTTTTT; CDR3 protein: CTSSQGTRLNTGELFF
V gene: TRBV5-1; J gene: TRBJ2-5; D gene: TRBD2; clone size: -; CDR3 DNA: TGCGCCAGCAGCGTAGGGACTAGCGGGCAAGAGACCCAGTACTTC; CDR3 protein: CASSVGTSGQETQYF